The clone carrying this TCR beta chain was recorded only once. Antigen unknown. This record comes from a study of T cell responses to AZD1222 COVID-19 vaccine. This table comes from immunoSEQ multiplex PCR, and its TCRdb copy is limited to in-frame clones, with some not included. The sample shows fewer than 150,000 clones, roughly 90% of them seen only once. Overall study results and limits: Donors were largely white British and mainly female; clonal diversity was possibly underestimated. Nearly half of unique spike-specific TCRs reportedly avoided B.1.351 and B.1.1.7 mutated regions. Dominant at 160-218 and 743-854, vaccine-associated CD4 TCRs also spanned spike.

Trimming cost V 3 bases and J 0 bases, with 10 bases left between them. Germline V lookup: CDR1 MDHEN, CDR2 SYDVKM. The CDR3 has 15 residues. The sequence derives from an adult who received the AZD1222 COVID-19 vaccine. The sequencing here drew on peripheral blood, taken 28 days after the second AZD1222 dose. This chain links TRBV28 with TRBJ2-3; D perhaps matches TRBD2 (5 bases). CDR3 sequence reads: CASSLGRGSTDTQYF. In nucleotides, the CDR3 is TGTGCCAGCAGTTTGGGCCGCGGGAGCACAGATACGCAGTATTTT.